The source of this TCR beta chain is a study of neurological immune-mediated disorders (dated by TCRdb to between 2018 and 2021). Background on the whole study: Among the roughly 35 multiple sclerosis patients, approximately 30 had relapsing-remitting MS and 3 had secondary progressive MS. The roughly 110 TCR-beta libraries included longitudinal samples, technical triplicates and paired sorted CD4+ and CD8+ T-cell subsets alongside PBMC samples. Peripheral blood TCR-beta repertoires from HTLV-I-associated myelopathy (HAM/TSP) patients, multiple sclerosis patients and healthy controls were compared by UMI-based sequencing. The cohort comprised roughly 69 subjects: some 14 HAM/TSP patients, 34 multiple sclerosis patients and 20 or so healthy controls.

The investigation overall reported the following: The MS cluster showed no association with clinical or MRI features, and the authors stated that larger cohorts are needed. Across subjects, expanded clones never shared an identical CDR3 amino acid sequence, which suggests that the TCR-beta repertoires in every group were private. Repertoires from 18 of 34 MS patients were grouped by phylogenetic analysis into a cluster of related CDR3 sequences, suggesting a possible repertoire-level signature. TCR clonal expansion was highest in HAM/TSP patients and lowest in MS patients, with MS patients falling below even healthy controls.

Trimming removed 3 bases from V and 0 bases from J, leaving 15 bases between the germline ends. The germline V gene (reference sequence) provides CDR1 DFQATT and CDR2 SNEGSKA. The CDR3 measures 16 amino acids from cysteine to phenylalanine. Only the CDR3 portion is preserved as DNA: 48 bases, with reading frame beginning at the first base. The table lists this clonotype with many counts. The specificity of this receptor is unknown. Base qualities are not provided; no much larger clone lies one nucleotide away. Unsorted PBMC libraries were generated from 2 million PBMCs stored in RNAlater at -80 °C until RNA extraction. The multiple sclerosis patients were enrolled in a US clinical protocol that used magnetic resonance imaging to evaluate disease progression. Peripheral blood was subjected to Ficoll-Hypaque density gradient centrifugation to isolate PBMCs, which were then cryopreserved in liquid nitrogen.

cDNA was synthesized by template-switch 5'RACE using a primer carrying a 10-nucleotide random unique molecular identifier by which each TCR transcript was tagged. Every sequencing run covered 15-18 subjects and yielded more than 180 million TCR-beta sequences. The RNeasy kit was used for extraction of total RNA. The KAPA Real-time Library Amplification kit was used to amplify TCR-beta VDJ regions with primers targeting the TCR constant region and the 5'RACE anchor. A first PCR added sample indexes and Illumina adaptors, and a second PCR then raised library yield. After Ampure bead purification, the roughly 650 bp TCR product was size-selected on a 2% E-gel SizeSelection system. Before pooling, library quality was assessed on a Bioanalyzer, concentration was determined with Qubit, and library quantification was performed with the Kapa Library Quantification kit. An Illumina HiSeq 2500 sequenced the libraries paired-end 2 x 150 bp. To increase sequence diversity, roughly 24-31% phiX was spiked into each library pool. The study's processing was this. The quality-filtered reads were processed with the UMI-based MiGEC pipeline, whose error correction step removed more than 80% of the raw TCR sequences. IMGT germline references were used for aligning VDJ genes, and each clonotype was defined as a unique CDR3 amino acid sequence together with its V-J genes. Clonal expansion, Shannon diversity, and CDR3 relatedness (CalcPairwiseDistances, ClusterSamples) were evaluated with VDJtools, and phylogenetic trees were built with CLCbio workbench. A clone was classed as expanded if it had 8 or more unique UMIs, a cutoff based on coefficient-of-variation modelling across technical triplicates. Through fastp at Q25 and MiXCR, TCRdb rebuilt clones from the public reads, retaining in-frame beta chains. Every entry covers one CDR3 protein and lists the most common genes and DNA from its rows. What appears here as the V and J calls and clone size reflects TCRdb's work, not the paper's. Recorded for this sample are about 46,000 distinct CDR3 sequences; 2.5% to 3.5% of them occurred a single time. Together, the top ten hold more than 12% of the sample.

Source material: PBMCs. The TCR comes from a woman in her 50s with multiple sclerosis. The rearranged chain carries TRBV20-1 and TRBJ2-1, and the D gene may be TRBD2, 6 bases matching. The CDR3 amino acid sequence is: CSASVLGGSSYNEQFF. In nucleotide form, the sequence is TGCAGTGCTAGCGTGCTGGGGGGAAGCTCCTACAATGAGCAGTTCTTC.